The entry below gives a single T cell receptor beta chain sequence along with its context. What this receptor recognizes is not known. No clone much larger than this one lies a single base away; base qualities are absent. The sample is drawn from a study of monozygotic twins with cystic fibrosis (dated by TCRdb to about 2021). For the wider study: Around 3 micrograms of fragmented DNA went through around 14 PCR cycles to produce barcoded libraries. Twins were ranked among 800 to 1,200 cohort participants for weight-for-height and FEVPerc (FEV1 disease centile) on the day of blood sampling. Data for three of the twin pairs had been reported earlier in a different context. The cohort included ten female and six male twin pairs, mostly children and adolescents, aged roughly 2.0 to 40 years with a median of about 8.2 years. To assess genetic influence on V and J gene usage, the study compared TCR beta repertoires within and across 16 monozygotic twin pairs with cystic fibrosis. Summary of the overall study and its limitations: The greatest similarity to the co-twin was observed for V gene usage in 13 of 16 pairs and for J usage in 8 of 16 pairs, which suggested genetic constraints. No association turned up between shared CDR3 numbers and age, concordance or disease severity, and the cohort was small. Simpson clonality tended to be low (median roughly 0.01), which suggests a naive-dominated repertoire, although clonality was higher in the most severely affected patients. Significantly higher nucleotide-identical clonotype sharing was observed within monozygotic CF twin pairs than between unrelated CF individuals (P = 0.000026, Mann-Whitney).

Following the manufacturer's instructions, the researchers used the immunoSEQ immune profiling system to amplify TCR beta CDR3 regions via multiplex PCR. An Illumina NextSeq system was used to carry out the sequencing. As for how the authors treated the data: Sequence data were processed on the immunoSEQ Analyzer platform, and clonality was computed as the square root of Simpson's index of productive rearrangements. Similarity in V and J usage was measured by Jensen-Shannon distance, and OLGA was used to compute CDR3 generation probabilities. The researchers looked up shared CDR3 sequences in the immuneACCESS database (August 2020) and in VDJdb (December 2020). In TCRdb, the immuneACCESS table is reduced to in-frame sequences with V and J assigned. These tables do not hold every clone; where another copy was compared, an unresolved V gene accounts for under half, and the others remain unexplained. The V and J calls and clone size were taken over from that table, and D and trimming were inferred from the DNA. The sample table records more than 15,000 clones; about 90% of these occur just once. The ten largest clones add up to more than 1.5% of the sample.

The twin pairs came from the European Cystic Fibrosis Twin and Sibling Study Cohort, a cohort that recruited patients from some 150 CF clinics across 14 European countries. Zygosity and CFTR genotype were verified in-house, with zygosity tested by multiplex PCR of nine short tandem repeat loci. Peripheral blood was sampled from each twin, with clinical parameters recorded on the day of blood sampling. Phenol/chloroform extraction was used to isolate genomic DNA from peripheral blood cells, and the DNA was then kept in TE buffer at 4 degrees C. The CDR3 runs 14 amino acids, cysteine and phenylalanine included. Left in the record is the CDR3 DNA by itself, 42 bases read in frame from the first base. V sheds 1 base and J sheds 4 bases, leaving 8 bases between their ends. The CDR1 and CDR2 encoded by the germline V gene (reference sequence) are LNHDA and SQIVND.

The sequenced material came from blood. This TCR was recovered from a girl aged 2 to 9 with cystic fibrosis. In this chain, TRBV19 is recombined with TRBJ1-5; confidence is insufficient to name the D gene. The CDR3 protein: CASSIVHRNQPQHF. At the DNA level, the sequence is TGTGCCAGTAGTATAGTGCACAGAAATCAGCCCCAGCATTTT.